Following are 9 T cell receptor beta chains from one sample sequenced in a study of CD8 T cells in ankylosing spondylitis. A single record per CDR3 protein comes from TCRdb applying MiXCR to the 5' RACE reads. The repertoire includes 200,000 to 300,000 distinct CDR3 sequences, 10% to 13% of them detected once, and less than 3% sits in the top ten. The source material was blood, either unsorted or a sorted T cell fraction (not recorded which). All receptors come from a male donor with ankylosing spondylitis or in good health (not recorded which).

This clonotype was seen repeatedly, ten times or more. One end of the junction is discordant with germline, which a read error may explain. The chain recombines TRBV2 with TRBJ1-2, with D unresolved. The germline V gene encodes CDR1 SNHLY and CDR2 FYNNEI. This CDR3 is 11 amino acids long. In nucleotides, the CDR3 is TGTGCCAGCAGTTCTCAATTAACTCTCGCCTTC. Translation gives CASSSQLTLAF.

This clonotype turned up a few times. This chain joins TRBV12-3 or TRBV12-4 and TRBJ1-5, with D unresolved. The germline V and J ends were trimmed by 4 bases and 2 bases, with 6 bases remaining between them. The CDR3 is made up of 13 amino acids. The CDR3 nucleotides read TGTGCCAGCAGTTATTTAGGCAATCAGCCCCAGCATTTT. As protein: CASSYLGNQPQHF.

CDR3 sequence reads: CASRQLAGGPYNEQFF. DNA of the CDR3: TGTGCCAGCAGACAACTAGCGGGAGGGCCCTACAATGAGCAGTTCTTC. This chain joins TRBV12-3 or TRBV12-4 and TRBJ2-1; 13 bases map to TRBD2. J gave up 2 bases and V 6 bases, and 4 bases lay outside the gene matches. The CDR3 runs to 16 residues.

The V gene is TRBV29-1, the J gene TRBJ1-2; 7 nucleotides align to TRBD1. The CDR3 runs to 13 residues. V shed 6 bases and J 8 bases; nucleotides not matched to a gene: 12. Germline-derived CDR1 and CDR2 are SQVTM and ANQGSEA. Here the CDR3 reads CSVARDSSYGYTF. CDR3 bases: TGCAGCGTCGCTAGGGACAGCTCGTACGGCTACACCTTC.

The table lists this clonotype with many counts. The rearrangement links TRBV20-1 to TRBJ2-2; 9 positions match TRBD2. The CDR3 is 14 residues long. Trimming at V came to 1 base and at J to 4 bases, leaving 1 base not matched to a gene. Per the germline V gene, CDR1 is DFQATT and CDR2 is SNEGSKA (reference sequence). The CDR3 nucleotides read TGCAGTGCTAGAGCTAGCGGGGCCACCGGGGAGCTGTTTTTT. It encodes CSARASGATGELFF.

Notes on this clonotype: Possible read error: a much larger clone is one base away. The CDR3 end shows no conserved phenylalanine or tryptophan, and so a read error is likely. The CDR3 region is CAISDLNKSAVYNEQFL. CDR3 bases: TGTGCCATCAGTGACCTAAATAAATCCGCTGTTTACAATGAGCAGTTCTTA. The chain joins TRBV10-3 to TRBJ2-1; unclear D gene. CDR1 ENHRY and CDR2 SYGVKD come from the germline V gene. This CDR3 spans 17 amino acids. Trimming took 3 bases from V and 4 from J, leaving 19 bases between them.

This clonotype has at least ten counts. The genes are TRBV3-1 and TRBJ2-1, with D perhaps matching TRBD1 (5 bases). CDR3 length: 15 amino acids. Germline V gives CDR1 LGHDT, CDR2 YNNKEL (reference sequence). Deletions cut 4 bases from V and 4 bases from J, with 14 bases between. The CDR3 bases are TGTGCCAGCAGCCGGGGCCCCCTAGGGTACAATGAGCAGTTCTTC. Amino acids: CASSRGPLGYNEQFF.

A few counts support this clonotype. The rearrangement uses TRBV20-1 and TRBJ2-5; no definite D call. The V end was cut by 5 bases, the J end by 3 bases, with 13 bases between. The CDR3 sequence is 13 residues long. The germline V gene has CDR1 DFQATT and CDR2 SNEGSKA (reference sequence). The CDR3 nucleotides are TGCAGTGCTCGAACAATCGGTAAAGAGACCCAGTACTTC. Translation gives CSARTIGKETQYF.

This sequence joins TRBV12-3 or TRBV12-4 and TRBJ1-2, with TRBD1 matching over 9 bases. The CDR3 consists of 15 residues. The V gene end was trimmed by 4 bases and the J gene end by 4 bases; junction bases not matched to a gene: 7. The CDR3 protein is CASSSPGQGRYGYTF. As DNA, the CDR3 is TGTGCCAGCAGTTCACCGGGACAGGGACGCTATGGCTACACCTTC.